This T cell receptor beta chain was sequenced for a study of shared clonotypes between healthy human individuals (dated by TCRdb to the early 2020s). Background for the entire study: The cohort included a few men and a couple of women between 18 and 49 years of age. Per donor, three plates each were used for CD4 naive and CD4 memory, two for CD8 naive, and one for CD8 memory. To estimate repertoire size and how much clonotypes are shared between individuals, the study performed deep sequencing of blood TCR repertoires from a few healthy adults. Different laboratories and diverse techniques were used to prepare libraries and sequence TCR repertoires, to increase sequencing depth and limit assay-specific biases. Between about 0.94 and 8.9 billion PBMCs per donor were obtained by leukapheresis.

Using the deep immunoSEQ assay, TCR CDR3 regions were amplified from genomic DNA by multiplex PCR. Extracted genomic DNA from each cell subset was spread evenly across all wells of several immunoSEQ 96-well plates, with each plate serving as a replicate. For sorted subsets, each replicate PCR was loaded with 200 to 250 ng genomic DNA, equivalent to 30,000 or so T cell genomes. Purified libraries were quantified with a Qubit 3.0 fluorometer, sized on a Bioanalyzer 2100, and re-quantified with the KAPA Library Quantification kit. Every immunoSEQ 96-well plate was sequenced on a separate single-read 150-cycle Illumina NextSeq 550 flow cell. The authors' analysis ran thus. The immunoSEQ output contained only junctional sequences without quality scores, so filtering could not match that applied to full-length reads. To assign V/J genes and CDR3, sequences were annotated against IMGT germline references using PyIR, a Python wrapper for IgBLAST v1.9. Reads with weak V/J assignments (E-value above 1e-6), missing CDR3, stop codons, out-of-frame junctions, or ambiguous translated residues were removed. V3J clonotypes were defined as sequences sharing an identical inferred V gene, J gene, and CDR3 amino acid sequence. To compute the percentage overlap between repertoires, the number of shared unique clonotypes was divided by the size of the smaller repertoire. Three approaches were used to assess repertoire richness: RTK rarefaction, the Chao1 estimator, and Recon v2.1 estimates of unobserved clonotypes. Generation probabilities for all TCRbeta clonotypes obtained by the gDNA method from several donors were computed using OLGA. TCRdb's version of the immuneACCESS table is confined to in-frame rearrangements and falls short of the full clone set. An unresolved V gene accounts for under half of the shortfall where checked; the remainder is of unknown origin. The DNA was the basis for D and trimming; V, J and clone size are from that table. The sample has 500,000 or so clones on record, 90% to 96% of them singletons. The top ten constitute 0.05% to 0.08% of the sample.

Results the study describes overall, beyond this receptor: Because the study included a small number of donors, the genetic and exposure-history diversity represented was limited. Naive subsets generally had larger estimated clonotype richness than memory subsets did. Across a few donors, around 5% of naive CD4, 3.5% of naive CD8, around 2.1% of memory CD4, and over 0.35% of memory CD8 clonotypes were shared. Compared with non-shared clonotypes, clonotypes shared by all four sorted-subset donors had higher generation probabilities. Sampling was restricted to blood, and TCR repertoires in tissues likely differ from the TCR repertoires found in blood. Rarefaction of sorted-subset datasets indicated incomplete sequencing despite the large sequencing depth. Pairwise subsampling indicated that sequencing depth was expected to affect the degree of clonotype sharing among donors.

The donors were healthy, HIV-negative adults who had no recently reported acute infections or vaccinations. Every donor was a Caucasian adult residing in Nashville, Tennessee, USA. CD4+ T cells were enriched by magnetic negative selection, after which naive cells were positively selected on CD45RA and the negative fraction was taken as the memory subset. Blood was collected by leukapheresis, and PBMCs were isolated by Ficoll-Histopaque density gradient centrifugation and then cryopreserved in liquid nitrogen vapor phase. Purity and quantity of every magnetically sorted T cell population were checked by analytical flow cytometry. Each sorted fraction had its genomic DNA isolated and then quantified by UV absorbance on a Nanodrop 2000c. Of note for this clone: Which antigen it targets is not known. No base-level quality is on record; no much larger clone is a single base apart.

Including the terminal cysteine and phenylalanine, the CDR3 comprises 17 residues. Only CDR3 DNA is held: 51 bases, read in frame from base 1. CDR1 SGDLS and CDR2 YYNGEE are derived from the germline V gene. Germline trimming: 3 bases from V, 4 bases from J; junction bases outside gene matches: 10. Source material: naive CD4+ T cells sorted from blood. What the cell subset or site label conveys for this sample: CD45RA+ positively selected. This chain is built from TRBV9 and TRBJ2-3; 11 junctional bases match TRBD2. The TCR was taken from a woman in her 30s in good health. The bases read TGTGCCAGCAGCGCCCATAGCGGGAGGGGATCCCCAGATACGCAGTATTTT. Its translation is CASSAHSGRGSPDTQYF.